This record covers a single T cell receptor beta chain. These data are taken from a study of shared clonotypes between healthy human individuals. Study background: Three plates were used per donor for CD4 naive, three for CD4 memory, two for CD8 naive and one for CD8 memory.

This table comes from immunoSEQ multiplex PCR, and its TCRdb copy is limited to in-frame clones, with some not included. The top ten hold approximately 1.1% of the sample, which has over a million clones, roughly 96% seen once. Trimming removed 1 base from V and 5 bases from J, with 14 bases in between. This CDR3 region has 15 residues. The V gene's germline CDR1 is SNHLY and CDR2 FYNNEI. Sequencing was done on a sample of naive CD4+ T cells sorted from blood. Indicated subset: CD45RA+ positively selected. This receptor was taken from a man aged 30-40 years in good health. The chain couples TRBV2 to TRBJ2-5; unclear D gene. The CDR3 is CASSEEVGGWETQYF. The CDR3 DNA reads TGTGCCAGCAGTGAAGAGGTCGGCGGTTGGGAGACCCAGTACTTC.